This T cell receptor (beta chain) was captured by sequencing in a study of technical replicates of blood from several donors (dated by TCRdb to 2016 to 2017). The method behind the library was the immunoSEQ multiplex PCR assay. TCRdb limited this immuneACCESS table to in-frame rearrangements with V and J called. A share of clones is missing; checked studies link under half to unresolved V genes, and the rest is unexplained. The sample table holds some 14,000 clones, of which approximately 80% were seen once. Jointly, the top ten make up under 15% of the sample. From the cysteine through the phenylalanine, the CDR3 covers 14 amino acids. Of the read, only the CDR3 DNA is kept; its 42 bases are in frame from base 1. V and J are truncated by 5 bases and 5 bases respectively, leaving an intervening sequence of 15 bases. CDR1 MNHEY and CDR2 SVGAGI are derived from the germline V gene. With regard to this clone: This clone's antigen is unknown. No much larger clone exists at a distance of one base, and base qualities are not known.

The sequence links TRBV6-5 to TRBJ1-1, with the D gene uncertain. This TCR was recovered from a human donor in good health. Sample: PBMCs. The DNA reads TGTGCCAGCAGTGAAGAACGGGCGGGGACTGAAGCTTTCTTT. This is translated as CASSEERAGTEAFF.